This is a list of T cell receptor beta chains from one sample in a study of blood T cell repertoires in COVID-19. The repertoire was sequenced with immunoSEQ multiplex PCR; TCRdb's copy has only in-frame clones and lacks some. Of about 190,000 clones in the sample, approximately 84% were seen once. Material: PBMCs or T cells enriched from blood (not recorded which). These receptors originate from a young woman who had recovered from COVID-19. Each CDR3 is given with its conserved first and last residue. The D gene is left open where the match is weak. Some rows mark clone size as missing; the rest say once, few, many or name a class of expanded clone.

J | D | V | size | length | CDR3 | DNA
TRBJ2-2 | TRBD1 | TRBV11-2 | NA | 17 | CASSPGPRGMGTGELFF | TGTGCCAGCAGCCCGGGACCCAGGGGGATGGGCACCGGGGAGCTGTTTTTT
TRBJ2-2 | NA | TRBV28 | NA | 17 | CASSPLTGRTNTGELFF | TGTGCCAGCAGTCCCCTCACAGGGAGAACGAACACCGGGGAGCTGTTTTTT
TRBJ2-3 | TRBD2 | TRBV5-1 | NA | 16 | CASSTSGTGRGNTQYF | TGCGCCAGCAGTACCTCCGGGACGGGGCGGGGGAATACGCAGTATTTT
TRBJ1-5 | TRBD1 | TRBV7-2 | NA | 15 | CASSRGQGVGKPQHF | TGTGCCAGCAGCAGGGGACAGGGGGTAGGTAAGCCCCAGCATTTT
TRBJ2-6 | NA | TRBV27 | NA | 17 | CASSFLPTGTGANVLTF | TGTGCCAGCAGTTTCCTCCCCACAGGGACTGGGGCCAACGTCCTGACTTTC
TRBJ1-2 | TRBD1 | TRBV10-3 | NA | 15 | CAISEGQGWNYGYTF | TGTGCCATCAGTGAGGGACAGGGCTGGAACTATGGCTACACCTTC
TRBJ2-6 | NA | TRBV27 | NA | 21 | CAIQLRRWRDWSTSGANVLTF | TGTGCCATCCAGCTTAGGCGCTGGCGGGATTGGTCAACCTCTGGGGCCAACGTCCTGACTTTC
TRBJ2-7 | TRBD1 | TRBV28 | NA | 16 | CASSLERARGFYEQYF | TGTGCCAGCAGTTTAGAAAGGGCCAGGGGGTTCTACGAGCAGTACTTC
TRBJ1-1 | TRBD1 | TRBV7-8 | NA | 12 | CASSSGQQRAFF | TGTGCCAGCAGCTCGGGACAGCAAAGAGCTTTCTTT
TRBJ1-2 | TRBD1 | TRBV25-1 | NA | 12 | CASSQTGSGYTF | TGTGCCAGCAGTCAGACAGGGAGTGGCTACACCTTC
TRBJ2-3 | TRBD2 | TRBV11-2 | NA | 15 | CASKKLAGGPDTQYF | TGTGCCAGCAAGAAGCTAGCGGGGGGGCCAGATACGCAGTATTTT
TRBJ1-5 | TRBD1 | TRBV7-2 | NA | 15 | CASSLVGQINQPQHF | TGTGCCAGCAGCTTAGTGGGACAGATCAATCAGCCCCAGCATTTT
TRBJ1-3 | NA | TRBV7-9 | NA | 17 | CASSPRMGPSSGNTIYF | TGTGCCAGCAGCCCGAGGATGGGGCCCTCCTCTGGAAACACCATATATTTT
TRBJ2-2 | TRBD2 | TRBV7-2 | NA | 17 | CASSLEQAGVGTGELFF | TGTGCCAGCAGCTTAGAACAGGCGGGAGTTGGGACCGGGGAGCTGTTTTTT
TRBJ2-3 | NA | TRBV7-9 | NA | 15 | CASSIGSGASDTQYF | TGTGCCAGCAGCATCGGTAGTGGGGCTTCGGATACGCAGTATTTT
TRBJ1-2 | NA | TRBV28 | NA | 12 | CATRRGASGYTF | TGTGCCACCAGACGGGGTGCGAGTGGCTACACCTTC
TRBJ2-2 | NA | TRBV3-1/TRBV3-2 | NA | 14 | CASSQARATGELFF | TGTGCCAGCAGCCAAGCGAGGGCCACCGGGGAGCTGTTTTTT
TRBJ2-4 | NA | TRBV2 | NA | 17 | CASSEWGRTSSKNIQYF | TGTGCCAGCAGTGAATGGGGCAGAACTAGCAGCAAAAACATTCAGTACTTC
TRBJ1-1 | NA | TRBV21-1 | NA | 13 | CANPTGGNTEAFF | TGTGCCAACCCGACAGGGGGGAACACTGAAGCTTTCTTT
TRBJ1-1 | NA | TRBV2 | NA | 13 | CASSAGLNTEAFF | TGTGCCAGCAGTGCGGGGTTGAACACTGAAGCTTTCTTT
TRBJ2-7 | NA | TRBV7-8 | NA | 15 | CASSSETGYSYEQYF | TGTGCCAGCAGCTCGGAGACAGGATATTCCTACGAGCAGTACTTC
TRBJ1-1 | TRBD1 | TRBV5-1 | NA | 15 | CASSSGQGTITEAFF | TGCGCCAGCAGCAGCGGACAGGGGACGATCACTGAAGCTTTCTTT
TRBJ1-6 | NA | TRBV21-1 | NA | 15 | CASSSRTGCNSPLHF | TGTGCCAGCAGCAGTCGGACAGGGTGTAATTCACCCCTCCACTTT
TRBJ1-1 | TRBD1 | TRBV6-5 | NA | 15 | CASNRQGAGKTEAFF | TGTGCCAGCAACAGACAGGGGGCGGGAAAAACTGAAGCTTTCTTT
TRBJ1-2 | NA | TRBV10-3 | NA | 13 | CAIRSQANYGYTF | TGTGCCATCAGGTCCCAGGCTAACTATGGCTACACCTTC
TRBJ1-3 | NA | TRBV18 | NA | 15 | CASSSSAISGNTIYF | TGTGCCAGCTCGTCCTCTGCGATCTCTGGAAACACCATATATTTT
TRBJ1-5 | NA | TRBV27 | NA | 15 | CASRTSGNSNQPQHF | TGTGCCAGCAGGACTTCAGGGAATTCCAATCAGCCCCAGCATTTT
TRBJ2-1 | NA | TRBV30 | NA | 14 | CAWSVHSGYNEQFF | TGTGCCTGGAGTGTCCATAGTGGCTACAATGAGCAGTTCTTC
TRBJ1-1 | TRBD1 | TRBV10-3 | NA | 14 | CAINPGQGITEAFF | TGTGCCATCAACCCGGGACAGGGGATTACTGAAGCTTTCTTT
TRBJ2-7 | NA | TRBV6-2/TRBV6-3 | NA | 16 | CASSYYEGQLYYEQYF | TGTGCCAGCAGTTACTACGAGGGTCAATTATACTACGAGCAGTACTTC
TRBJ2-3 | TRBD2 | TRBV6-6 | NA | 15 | CASRTSGGMADTQYF | TGTGCCAGCCGGACTAGCGGGGGAATGGCAGATACGCAGTATTTT
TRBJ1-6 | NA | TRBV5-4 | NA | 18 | CASSLVVKSGSYNSPLHF | TGTGCCAGCAGCTTGGTGGTTAAATCGGGATCCTATAATTCACCCCTCCACTTT
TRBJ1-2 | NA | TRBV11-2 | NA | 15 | CASSLIRGNSKGYTF | TGTGCCAGCAGTCTCATACGGGGAAACTCTAAAGGCTACACCTTC
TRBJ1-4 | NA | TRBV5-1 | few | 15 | CASSLGQGYNEKLFF | TGCGCCAGCAGCTTGGGTCAGGGGTATAATGAAAAACTGTTTTTT
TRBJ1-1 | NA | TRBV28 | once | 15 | CASSFDFGRDSEAFF | TGTGCCAGCAGTTTCGATTTCGGTAGGGACTCTGAAGCTTTCTTT
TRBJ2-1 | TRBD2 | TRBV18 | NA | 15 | CASSPPSGRAFEQFF | TGTGCCAGCTCACCACCGAGCGGGAGGGCCTTTGAGCAGTTCTTC
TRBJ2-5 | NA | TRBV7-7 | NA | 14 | CASSLAPGQETQYF | TGTGCTAGCAGCTTAGCGCCAGGACAAGAGACCCAGTACTTC
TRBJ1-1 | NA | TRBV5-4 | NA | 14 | CASSLVLGSGEAFF | TGTGCCAGCAGCTTGGTTCTGGGCTCAGGTGAAGCTTTCTTT
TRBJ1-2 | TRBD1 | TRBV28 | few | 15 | CASSSGGGAIYGYTF | TGTGCCAGCAGTTCGGGAGGGGGCGCGATCTATGGCTACACCTTC
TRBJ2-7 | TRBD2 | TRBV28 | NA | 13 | CASRGRGKGEQYF | TGTGCCAGCAGAGGGCGGGGGAAAGGTGAGCAGTACTTC
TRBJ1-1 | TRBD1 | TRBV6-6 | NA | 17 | CASSLQVTGAMNTEAFF | TGTGCCAGCAGTCTTCAGGTTACAGGGGCTATGAACACTGAAGCTTTCTTT
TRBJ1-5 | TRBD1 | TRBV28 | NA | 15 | CASSFVDRGGQPQHF | TGTGCCAGCAGTTTTGTGGACAGGGGGGGGCAGCCCCAGCATTTT
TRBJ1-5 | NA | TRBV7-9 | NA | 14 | CASSLGRENQPQHF | TGTGCCAGCAGCCTCGGGCGGGAAAATCAGCCCCAGCATTTT
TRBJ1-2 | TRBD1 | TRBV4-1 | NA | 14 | CASSPVQGAGGYTF | TGCGCCAGCAGCCCCGTTCAGGGGGCGGGGGGCTACACCTTC
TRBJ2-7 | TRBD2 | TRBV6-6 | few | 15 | CASSPRGGSSYEQYF | TGTGCCAGCAGTCCACGGGGGGGTAGCTCCTACGAGCAGTACTTC
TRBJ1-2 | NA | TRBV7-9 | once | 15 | CASNPQEGGSHGYTF | TGTGCCAGCAACCCGCAGGAGGGCGGTTCACATGGCTACACCTTC
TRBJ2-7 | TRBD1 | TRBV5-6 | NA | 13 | CASSLTGANEQYF | TGTGCCAGCAGCTTGACAGGGGCCAATGAGCAGTACTTC
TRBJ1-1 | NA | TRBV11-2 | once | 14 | CASSFAGMNTEAFF | TGTGCCAGCAGCTTTGCAGGGATGAACACTGAAGCTTTCTTT
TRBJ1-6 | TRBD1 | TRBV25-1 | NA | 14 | CASSGTGANSPLHF | TGTGCCAGCAGTGGGACAGGAGCTAATTCACCCCTCCACTTT
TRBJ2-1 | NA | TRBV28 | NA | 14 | CASSLLQPSGEQFF | TGTGCCAGCAGTTTACTTCAACCTTCGGGTGAGCAGTTCTTC
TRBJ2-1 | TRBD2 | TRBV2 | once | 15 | CASSAGSGGAYEQFF | TGTGCCAGCAGCGCCGGGAGCGGGGGGGCTTATGAGCAGTTCTTC
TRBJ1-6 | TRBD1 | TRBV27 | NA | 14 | CASSTDRGGSPLHF | TGTGCCAGCAGTACCGACAGGGGGGGTTCACCCCTCCACTTT
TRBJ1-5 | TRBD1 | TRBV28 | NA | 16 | CASSLRAGGRSQPQHF | TGTGCCAGCAGTCTCCGGGCAGGGGGCCGGAGTCAGCCCCAGCATTTT
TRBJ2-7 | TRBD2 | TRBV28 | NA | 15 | CASSPSGRGRDEQYF | TGTGCCAGCAGTCCTAGCGGGAGGGGGCGGGACGAGCAGTACTTC
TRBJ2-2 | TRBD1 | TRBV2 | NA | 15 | CASRGQGPSKGELFF | TGTGCCAGCAGGGGACAGGGTCCCTCCAAGGGGGAGCTGTTTTTT